This TCR beta chain was documented in a study of T cell responses to AZD1222 COVID-19 vaccine. Some clones are missing from TCRdb's copy, which holds only in-frame ones; the method was immunoSEQ multiplex PCR. This table has 90,000 to 150,000 clones, more than 85% appearing once. V lost 10 bases and J lost 2; bases outside the gene matches: 7. This CDR3 has 13 residues. Per the germline V gene, CDR1 is MDHEN and CDR2 is SYDVKM. The TCR was taken from an adult who received the AZD1222 COVID-19 vaccine. The input for sequencing was peripheral blood, taken 28 days after the second AZD1222 dose. This chain connects TRBV28 to TRBJ1-2, with 7 bases that match TRBD1. Written as DNA, the CDR3 is TGTGCCACCAAGAGGACAGGAAACTATGGCTACACCTTC. This translates into CATKRTGNYGYTF.